This T cell receptor (beta chain) appears in the sequencing data of a study of Ad26.COV2.S vaccination and SARS-CoV-2 variants. Study details: Into the muscle, Ad26.COV2.S was dosed once or twice, 56 days apart.

The method was immunoSEQ multiplex PCR; TCRdb's version includes in-frame clones alone and lacks a portion of them. This sample has roughly 350,000 clones, with around 89% found just once. Treatment defined: over 15 received Ad26.COV2.S at low or high dose, single or two shots; 5 received placebo; per-sample allocation not given. It was on day 63 after the first vaccine or placebo injection that samples were taken. Trimming stripped 7 bases from V and 9 bases from J, with 22 bases between. The CDR3 length is 16 residues. Germline values: CDR1 SGHTA, CDR2 FQGNSA. The chain has TRBV7-2 and TRBJ1-6; TRBD1 is a possible D gene (5 bases). This sequence was found in a person between 18 and 65 years old who received the Ad26.COV2.S COVID-19 vaccine or a placebo. The sample consisted of peripheral blood, taken in a trial of Ad26.COV2.S vaccine versus placebo. The CDR3 coding sequence is TGTGCCAGCACCCTTGCCTTAGGCAGGGACGGTTCACCCCTCCACTTT. It specifies CASTLALGRDGSPLHF.